The entry that follows covers one TCR beta chain sequence. No antigen is known for it. CDR1 is MDHEN and CDR2 is SYDVKM in the germline V gene. The CDR3 runs to 13 residues. The junction had 5 bases not matched to a gene; V was cut back by 2 bases and J by 11 bases. Assay used: immunoSEQ multiplex PCR; TCRdb lists only in-frame clones, some missing. The table records 55,000 to 75,000 clones, 80% to 95% of them present only once. This entry belongs to a study of T cell clones after liver transplantation. Findings and limits, study-wide: Small, mixed patient groups and varying post-transplant times limit these conclusions.

V and J are TRBV28 and TRBJ1-1; 10 nucleotides agree with TRBD1. The sequences come from CD4+ T cells from blood, collected about 25 months after liver transplant. The source of this sequence is a human patient who received a liver transplant. Part of the T cell pool may stem from the graft donor. The CDR3 is CASSLGGQGLAFF. The CDR3 nucleotides read TGTGCCAGCAGTTTAGGGGGACAGGGGTTGGCTTTCTTT.